One and the same sample provided the 14 T cell receptor beta chains below, sequenced in a study of T cell repertoires in cytomegalovirus infection. TCRdb reanalysed the reads using MiXCR and keeps one entry per CDR3 protein. The table records approximately 630,000 distinct CDR3 sequences, roughly 26% of them present only once. Sequencing was done on a sample of CD8+ T cells from PBMCs. Receptors were obtained from a human donor in good health (CMV status not recorded). Some clones in this sample may be carry-over from other donors' samples.

The table lists this clonotype with many counts. The J gene is TRBJ2-1, the V gene TRBV10-3, with D perhaps given as TRBD1 or TRBD2 (5 bases each). V gave up 6 bases and J gave up 8 bases, with 20 bases separating them. This CDR3 region has 15 residues. Germline values: CDR1 ENHRY, CDR2 SYGVKD. The CDR3 region has the DNA TGTGCCATCAGAATACCCGGGACCTTGGGCGATGAGCAGTTCTTC. Residues: CAIRIPGTLGDEQFF.

This clonotype has more than one count but fewer than ten. The chain links TRBV2 to TRBJ1-2; 8 nucleotides line up with TRBD1. The CDR3 extends over 16 amino acids. The germline CDR1 and CDR2 sequences are SNHLY and FYNNEI. Trimming took 6 bases from V and 6 from J; bases not matched to a gene: 15. The CDR3 DNA is TGTGCCAGCAGCGGTACCCTTGATGGCAGGGGGCATGGCTACACCTTC. Translation gives CASSGTLDGRGHGYTF.

This clonotype was counted only a few times. The chain carries TRBV29-1 and TRBJ2-7, with 7 nucleotides matching TRBD1. The CDR3 sequence is 15 residues long. With V trimmed by 6 bases and J by 2 bases, 13 bases remained unmatched. Germline lookup yields CDR1 SQVTM and CDR2 ANQGSEA. The CDR3 here is CSVGAPGQGAYEQYF. CDR3 nucleotide sequence: TGCAGCGTCGGGGCGCCGGGGCAGGGGGCCTACGAGCAGTACTTC.

The chain employs TRBV6-6 and TRBJ2-7; maybe TRBD1 (6 bases). Trimming cost V 6 bases and J 3 bases, with 18 bases left between them. The CDR3 is 15 amino acids. Germline values: CDR1 MNHNY, CDR2 SVGAGI (reference sequence). The CDR3 DNA is TGTGCCAGCAGCCCTAAGAGGGGGTACGTCTACGAGCAGTACGTC. Residues: CASSPKRGYVYEQYV.

The table lists this clonotype with a few counts. The chain recombines TRBV4-3 with TRBJ1-3; D is undetermined. There are 17 residues in the CDR3. Germline CDR1 reads LGHNA; CDR2 reads YSLEER. V shed 1 base and J shed 0 bases, with 13 bases lying between them. CDR3: CASSQANVAYSGNTIYF. CDR3 sequence (DNA): TGCGCCAGCAGCCAAGCAAATGTGGCCTACTCTGGAAACACCATATATTTT.

The chain couples TRBV25-1 to TRBJ2-1, with D tentatively TRBD1 or TRBD2 (5 bases each). The V gene lost 7 bases and the J gene lost 5 bases, with 15 bases spanning the gap. The CDR3 has 14 residues. Germline V gives CDR1 MGHDK, CDR2 SYGVNS. CDR3: CASTRGPLHNEQFF. CDR3 in DNA: TGTGCCAGCACACGGGGACCTCTCCACAATGAGCAGTTCTTC.

The chain is built from TRBV29-1 and TRBJ2-1; D perhaps matches TRBD2 (5 bases). This CDR3 spans 16 amino acids. In germline, CDR1 is SQVTM, CDR2 ANQGSEA. V gave up 0 bases and J gave up 0 bases, with 12 bases separating them. CDR3 region: CSVEDSETSSYNEQFF. The CDR3 DNA reads as TGCAGCGTTGAAGATTCGGAAACTAGCTCCTACAATGAGCAGTTCTTC.

This clonotype was seen ten or more times. This CDR3 is CASSFVERTDTQYF. The CDR3 DNA sequence: TGTGCCAGCAGTTTCGTAGAACGCACAGATACGCAGTATTTT. V gene TRBV28 combines with J gene TRBJ2-3; D unresolved. Germline values: CDR1 MDHEN, CDR2 SYDVKM. This CDR3 region has 14 residues. V was trimmed by 3 bases and J by 1 base, leaving 8 bases between them.

The chain carries TRBV5-1 and TRBJ2-7, with D possibly being TRBD1 (6 bases). With 0 bases removed from V and 4 bases from J, the gap between germline ends came to 14 bases. This CDR3 is built from 15 residues. The V gene's germline CDR1 is SGHRS and CDR2 YFSETQ. The CDR3 loop reads CASSLGQDGLYEQYF. In DNA, the CDR3 is TGCGCCAGCAGCTTGGGACAGGACGGATTGTACGAGCAGTACTTC.

This clonotype was found a few times. This chain uses TRBV20-1 with TRBJ1-2; a possible D gene is TRBD1 (5 bases). Germline loops: CDR1 DFQATT, CDR2 SNEGSKA (reference sequence). CDR3 length: 13 residues. V shed 5 bases and J shed 1 base, with 11 bases lying between them. As DNA, the CDR3 is TGCAGTGCTTCCGGGACGGATAACTATGGCTACACCTTC. Translating gives CSASGTDNYGYTF.

This clonotype was seen more than once but under ten times. J is TRBJ2-1 and V is TRBV6-2 or TRBV6-3; 7 nucleotides align to TRBD2. CDR1 is MNHEY and CDR2 is SVGEGT in the germline V gene. This CDR3 is built from 15 residues. After removal of 7 bases from V and 5 bases from J, the junction contained 11 bases not matched to a gene. The CDR3 reads CASIKKTSWNNEQFF. In nucleotides, the CDR3 is TGTGCCAGCATAAAGAAGACTAGCTGGAACAATGAGCAGTTCTTC.

In this sample, this clonotype turned up many times. The chain uses TRBV6-6 and TRBJ2-3, with TRBD2 matching 14 bases. CDR3 length equals 19 residues. Trimming took 4 bases from V and 0 from J; bases not matched to a gene: 9. Germline CDR1 reads MNHNY; CDR2 reads SVGAGI (reference sequence). CDR3 loop: CASSSSGTSGGFSTDTQYF. CDR3 sequence (DNA): TGTGCCAGCAGTTCCTCCGGGACTAGCGGGGGCTTTAGCACAGATACGCAGTATTTT.

Concerning this clonotype itself: A clone one base away is much larger, so this may be a read error. The chain couples TRBV12-3 or TRBV12-4 to TRBJ2-1; D unresolved. V gave up 1 base and J gave up 4 bases, with 20 bases separating them. The CDR3 spans 18 residues. CDR3 protein: CASSLVPPRLPPYNEQFF. The CDR3 DNA follows: TGTGCCAGCAGTTTAGTGCCTCCGCGACTGCCACCTTACAATGAGCAGTTCTTC.

In its sample, this clonotype was seen many times. The J gene is TRBJ2-1, the V gene TRBV27; D is ambiguous. CDR1 MNHEY and CDR2 SMNVEV come from the germline V gene (reference sequence). The length of the CDR3 is 13 residues. Trimming left V 7 bases short and J 5 bases short, with 12 bases between. The CDR3 region has the DNA TGTGCCAGCACCCTAGGGCTAAACAATGAGCAGTTCTTC. Translation gives CASTLGLNNEQFF.